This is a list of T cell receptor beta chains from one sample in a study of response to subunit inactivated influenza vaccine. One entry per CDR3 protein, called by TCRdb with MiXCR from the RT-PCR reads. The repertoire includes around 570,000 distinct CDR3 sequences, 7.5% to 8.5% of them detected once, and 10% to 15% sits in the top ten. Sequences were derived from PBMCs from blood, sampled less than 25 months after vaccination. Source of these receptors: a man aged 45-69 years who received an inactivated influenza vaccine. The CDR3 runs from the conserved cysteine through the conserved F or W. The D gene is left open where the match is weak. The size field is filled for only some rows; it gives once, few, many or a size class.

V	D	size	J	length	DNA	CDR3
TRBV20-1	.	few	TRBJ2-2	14	TGCAGTGCTAAGGACAGCTTGAACACCGGGGAGCTGTTTTTT	CSAKDSLNTGELFF
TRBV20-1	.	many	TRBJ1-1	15	TGCAGTGCTAGAGGAAGACAGAACATGAACACTGAAGCTTTCTTT	CSARGRQNMNTEAFF
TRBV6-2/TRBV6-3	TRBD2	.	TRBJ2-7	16	TGTGCCAGCAGGACAACACTAGCGGGAGGGACCTACGAGCAGTACTTC	CASRTTLAGGTYEQYF
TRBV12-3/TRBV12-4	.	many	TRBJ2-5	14	TGTGCCAGCAGTTCGGACTCCCCCCGCAAGACCCAGTACTTC	CASSSDSPRKTQYF
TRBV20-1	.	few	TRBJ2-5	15	TGCAGTGCTAGAGGCTCGACTCTTATGTGGGAGACCCAGTACTTC	CSARGSTLMWETQYF
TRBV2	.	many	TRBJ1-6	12	TGTGCCAGCAGCGCTGCAAATTCACCCCTCCACTTT	CASSAANSPLHF
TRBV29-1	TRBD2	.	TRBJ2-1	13	TGCAGCGTGAGCGGGATGTTATACAATGAGCAGTTCTTC	CSVSGMLYNEQFF
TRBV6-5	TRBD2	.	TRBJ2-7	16	TGTGCCAGCAGTTACGGGAATAGCGGGAGGGCCTACGAGCAGTACTTC	CASSYGNSGRAYEQYF
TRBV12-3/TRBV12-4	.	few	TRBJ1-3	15	TGTGCCAGCAGTTTAATGGTCGGGCTTGGAAACACCATATATTTT	CASSLMVGLGNTIYF
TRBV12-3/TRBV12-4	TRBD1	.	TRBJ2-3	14	TGTGCCAGTAACCGGGACAGGGGGATAGATACGCAGTATTTT	CASNRDRGIDTQYF
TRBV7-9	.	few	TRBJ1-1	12	TGTGCCAGCAGCTTAGACGGACAGCAAGCTTTCTTT	CASSLDGQQAFF
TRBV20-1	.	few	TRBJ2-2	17	TGCAGTGCTAGACCGATTACAGGGAGTAGAACGAGCGGGGAGCTGTTTTTT	CSARPITGSRTSGELFF
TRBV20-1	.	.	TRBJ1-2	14	TGCAGTGCTAGAGATCTTATGGAAAACTATGGCTACACCTTC	CSARDLMENYGYTF
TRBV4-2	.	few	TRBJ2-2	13	TGTGCCAGCAAACCCGGGCCCACCGGGGAGCTGTTTTTT	CASKPGPTGELFF
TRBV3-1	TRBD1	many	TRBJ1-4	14	TGTGCCAGCAGCCAAGCAGGGGGACGGGAAAAACTGTTTTTT	CASSQAGGREKLFF
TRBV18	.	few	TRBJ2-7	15	TGTGCCAGCTCATCCTCTCTTGGCGGCACCTACGAGCAGTACTTC	CASSSSLGGTYEQYF
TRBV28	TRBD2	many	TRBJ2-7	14	TGTGCCAGCAGGAAGCGGGAGGTTCAGTACGAGCAGTACTTC	CASRKREVQYEQYF
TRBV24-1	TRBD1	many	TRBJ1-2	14	TGTGCCACCAGTGCCACGGACAGGGACTATGGCTACACCTTC	CATSATDRDYGYTF
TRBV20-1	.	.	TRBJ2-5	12	TGCAGTCGGCGCGGGCAGGGGAAGACCCAGTACTTC	CSRRGQGKTQYF
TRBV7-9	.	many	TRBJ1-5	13	TGTGCCAGCAGCTTTGATCAGGGTCAGCCCCAGCATTTT	CASSFDQGQPQHF
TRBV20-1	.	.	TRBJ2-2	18	TGCAGTGCTAGCCCCCCCCTTTCCAGGGGGACTAACACCGGGGAGCTGTTTTTT	CSASPPLSRGTNTGELFF
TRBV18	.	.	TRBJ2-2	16	TGTGCCAGCTCACCAACACAAAATAGAAACACCGGGGAGCTGTTTTTT	CASSPTQNRNTGELFF
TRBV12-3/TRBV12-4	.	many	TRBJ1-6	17	TGTGCCAGCAGTTTAGGTGCGGGGGGCGCGGGTAATTCACCCCTCCACTTT	CASSLGAGGAGNSPLHF
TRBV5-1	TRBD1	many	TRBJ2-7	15	TGCGCCAGCAGCTTGGGAGATACAGGGGGCAACGAGCAGTACTTC	CASSLGDTGGNEQYF
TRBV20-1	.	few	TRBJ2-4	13	TGCAGTGCTATGGTCCTAGCCAAAAACATTCAGTACTTC	CSAMVLAKNIQYF
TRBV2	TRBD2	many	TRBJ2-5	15	TGTGCCAGCAGTGAATCTAGCGGGGAGTGGGAGACCCAGTACTTC	CASSESSGEWETQYF
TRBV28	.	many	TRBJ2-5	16	TGTGCCAGCAGTTTATGGTTGGGACTTATCCAAGAGACCCAGTACTTC	CASSLWLGLIQETQYF
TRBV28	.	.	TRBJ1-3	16	TGTGCCAGCAGTTACATCAGCTGGGGGGCTGGAAACACCATATATTTT	CASSYISWGAGNTIYF
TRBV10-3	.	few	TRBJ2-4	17	TGTGCCATCAGTGGGACGGGAGGCCCAGGGGGTGCAAACATTCAGTACTTC	CAISGTGGPGGANIQYF
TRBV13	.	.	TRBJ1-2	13	TGTGCCAGCAGCTTCGGGACATTCTATGGCTACACCTTC	CASSFGTFYGYTF
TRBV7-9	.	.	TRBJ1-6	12	TGTGCCAGCAGCTTACAGAATTCACCCCTCCACTTT	CASSLQNSPLHF
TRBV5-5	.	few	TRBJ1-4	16	TGTGCCAGCAGCTTGAGGGGGGCTGCAACTAATGAAAAACTGTTTTTT	CASSLRGAATNEKLFF
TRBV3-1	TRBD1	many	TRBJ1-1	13	TGTGCCAGCAGCCATACCAGGGGGACTGAAGCTTTCTTT	CASSHTRGTEAFF
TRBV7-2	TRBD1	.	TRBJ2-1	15	TGTGCCAGCAAGGTTGGGGACAGGGCCTACAATGAGCAGTTCTTC	CASKVGDRAYNEQFF
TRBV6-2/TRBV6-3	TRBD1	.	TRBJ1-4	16	TGTGCCAGCAGGGGACAGGGGACGGCAACTAATGAAAAACTGTTTTTT	CASRGQGTATNEKLFF
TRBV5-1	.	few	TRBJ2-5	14	TGCGCCAGCAGCCCAGCTAGCTTAGCGGAGACCCAGTACTTC	CASSPASLAETQYF
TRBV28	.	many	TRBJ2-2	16	TGTGCCAGCAGTTTTCTCTTAGTCGGGAACACCGGGGAGCTGTTTTTT	CASSFLLVGNTGELFF
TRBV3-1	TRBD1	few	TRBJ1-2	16	TGTGCCAGCAGCCAAGATTCGGGGAGGGGGCGACGTGGCTACACCTTC	CASSQDSGRGRRGYTF
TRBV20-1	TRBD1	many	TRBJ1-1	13	TGCAGTGCCGAGACAGGGGATAACCCTGAAGCTTTCTTT	CSAETGDNPEAFF
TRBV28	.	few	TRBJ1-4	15	TGTGCCAGCAGTTCAGGGTCTGCAACTAATGAAAAACTGTTTTTT	CASSSGSATNEKLFF
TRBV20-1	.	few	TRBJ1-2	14	TGCAGTGCTAGAGACTCCAGGGTGCTCGGGGGCTACACCTTC	CSARDSRVLGGYTF
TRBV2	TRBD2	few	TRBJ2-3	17	TGTGCCAGCAGTGAAGCTAGAGCGGGAGTAAACACAGATACGCAGTATTTT	CASSEARAGVNTDTQYF
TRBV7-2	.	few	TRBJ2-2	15	TGTGCCAGCAGCTTAGTACAGAGGAACACCGGGGAGCTGTTTTTT	CASSLVQRNTGELFF
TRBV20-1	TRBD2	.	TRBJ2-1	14	TGCAGTGCGGGTAGCGGGCGAGGGTACAATGAGCAGTTCTTC	CSAGSGRGYNEQFF
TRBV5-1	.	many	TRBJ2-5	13	TGCGCCAGCAGCTTCAGGGCCCGAGAGACCCAGTACTTC	CASSFRARETQYF
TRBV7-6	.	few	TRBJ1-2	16	TGTGCCAGCAGCCCCGGGGGGGGTACTATTAACTATGGCTACACCTTC	CASSPGGGTINYGYTF
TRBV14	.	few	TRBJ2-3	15	TGTGCCAGCAGCCAAGATTTTGCTAGGGTCTATACGCAGTATTTT	CASSQDFARVYTQYF
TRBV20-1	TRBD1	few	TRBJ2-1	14	TGCAGTGCTCCGCCGGGACAGGGGGCGTTTGAGCAGTTCTTC	CSAPPGQGAFEQFF
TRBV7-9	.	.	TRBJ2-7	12	TGTGCCGTAGTGGCAGGGAACAACGAGCAGTACTTC	CAVVAGNNEQYF
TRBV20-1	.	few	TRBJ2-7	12	TGCAGTGTAGGGGGGACCTCCGGCGAGCAGTACTTC	CSVGGTSGEQYF
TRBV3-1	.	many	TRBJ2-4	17	TGTGCCAGCAGCCATACAGGGTTCTTGGCTGCCAAAAACATTCAGTACTTC	CASSHTGFLAAKNIQYF